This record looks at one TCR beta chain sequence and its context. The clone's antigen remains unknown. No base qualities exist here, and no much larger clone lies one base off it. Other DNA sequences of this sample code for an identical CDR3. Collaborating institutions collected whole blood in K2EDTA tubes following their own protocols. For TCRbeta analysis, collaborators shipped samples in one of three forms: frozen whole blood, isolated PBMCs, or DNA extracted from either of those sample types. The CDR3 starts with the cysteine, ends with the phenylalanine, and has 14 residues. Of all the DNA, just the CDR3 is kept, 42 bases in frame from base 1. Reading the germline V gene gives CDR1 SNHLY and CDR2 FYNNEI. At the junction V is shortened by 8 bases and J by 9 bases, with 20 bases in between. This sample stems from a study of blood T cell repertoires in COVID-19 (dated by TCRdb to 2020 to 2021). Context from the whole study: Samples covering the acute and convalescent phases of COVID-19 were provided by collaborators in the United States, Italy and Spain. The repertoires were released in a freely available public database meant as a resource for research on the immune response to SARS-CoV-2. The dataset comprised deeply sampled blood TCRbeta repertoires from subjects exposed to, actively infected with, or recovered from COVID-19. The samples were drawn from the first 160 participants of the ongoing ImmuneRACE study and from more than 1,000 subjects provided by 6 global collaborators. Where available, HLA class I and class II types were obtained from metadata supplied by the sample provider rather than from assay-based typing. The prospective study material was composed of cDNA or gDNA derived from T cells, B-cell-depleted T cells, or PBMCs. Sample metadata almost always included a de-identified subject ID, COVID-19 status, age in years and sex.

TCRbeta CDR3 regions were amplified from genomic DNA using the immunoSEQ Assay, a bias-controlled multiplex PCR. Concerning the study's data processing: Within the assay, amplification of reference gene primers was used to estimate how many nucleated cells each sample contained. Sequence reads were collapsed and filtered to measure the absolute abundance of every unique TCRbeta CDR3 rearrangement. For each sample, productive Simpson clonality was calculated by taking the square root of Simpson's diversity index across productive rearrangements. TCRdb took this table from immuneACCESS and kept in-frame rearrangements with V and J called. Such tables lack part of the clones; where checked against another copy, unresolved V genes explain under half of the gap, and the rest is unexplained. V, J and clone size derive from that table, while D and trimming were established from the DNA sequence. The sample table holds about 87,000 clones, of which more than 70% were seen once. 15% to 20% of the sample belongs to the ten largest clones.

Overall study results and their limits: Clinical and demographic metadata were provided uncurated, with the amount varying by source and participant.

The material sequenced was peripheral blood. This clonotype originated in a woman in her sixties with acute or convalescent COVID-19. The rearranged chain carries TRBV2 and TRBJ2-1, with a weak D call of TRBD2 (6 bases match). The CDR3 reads CASQSVVAGSEQFF. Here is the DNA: TGTGCCAGCCAATCGGTTGTGGCGGGATCTGAGCAGTTCTTC.